A single sample gave rise to the 17 T cell receptor beta chains below, sequenced in a study of OX40 agonist ivuxolimab in advanced cancers. Data came from immunoSEQ multiplex PCR; TCRdb stores just in-frame clones and leaves some out. Here the sample spans over 85,000 clones, just under 85% being singletons. The source material was CD4+ or CD8+ T cells sorted from blood, sampled in a trial of the OX40 agonist ivuxolimab. All receptors derive from an adult with an advanced solid tumor such as melanoma, head and neck, liver or kidney cancer.

The chain is built from TRBV5-4 and TRBJ2-7; D perhaps matches TRBD1 (6 bases). Germline CDR1 is SGHNT and CDR2 is YYREEE (reference sequence). Trimming shortened V by 1 base and J by 1 base, and 6 bases separated the two germline ends. The CDR3 is 13 amino acids. The CDR3 DNA reads TGTGCCAGCAGCTTGACAGGGTCCTACGAGCAGTACTTC. This translates into CASSLTGSYEQYF. The variable domain in full, completed from reference TRBV5-4 and TRBJ2-7, reads ETGVTQSPTHLIKTRGQQVTLRCSSQSGHNTVSWYQQALGQGPQFIFQYYREEENGRGNFPPRFSGLQFPNYSSELNVNALELDDSALYLCASSLTGSYEQYFGPGTRLTVT.

The chain carries TRBV7-2 and TRBJ2-1, with D unresolved. Trimming pared 1 base from V and 7 bases from J, leaving 5 bases between. CDR1 and CDR2 from the germline V gene are SGHTA and FQGNSA. This CDR3 is built from 12 residues. For the CDR3, the DNA is TGTGCCAGCAGCTTAGTCAGGAATGAGCAGTTCTTC. Its protein product is CASSLVRNEQFF.

This chain uses TRBV7-2 with TRBJ2-3; D tentatively fits TRBD1 or TRBD2 (8 bases each). Trimming took 7 bases from V and 5 from J, leaving 28 bases between them. Germline CDR1 is SGHTA and CDR2 is FQGNSA. The CDR3 runs 18 residues. In nucleotides, the CDR3 is TGTGCCAGCAACCAGGGGGCTAGCGGGTCCCTCGTGGGAGATACGCAGTATTTT. Translating gives CASNQGASGSLVGDTQYF.

The rearrangement uses TRBV7-3 and TRBJ2-2; weak D call: TRBD2 (6 bases). Looked up from germline, CDR1 is SGHTA and CDR2 is FQGTGA. V gave up 1 base and J gave up 7 bases, with 10 bases separating them. The CDR3 length is 14 residues. The CDR3 nucleotides read TGTGCCAGCAGCTTAAGGCCGGGGGTCGGGGAGCTGTTTTTT. Protein product: CASSLRPGVGELFF.

This clone was seen only once. This chain connects TRBV28 to TRBJ2-7, with D unclear. The germline gives CDR1 MDHEN, CDR2 SYDVKM. The ends were cut back, 2 bases at V and 3 bases at J, with 5 bases in the middle. This CDR3 region has 12 residues. CDR3 loop: CASSLSFYEQYF. DNA of the CDR3: TGTGCCAGCAGTTTAAGCTTCTACGAGCAGTACTTC.

V is TRBV5-1 and J is TRBJ1-2; D call uncertain. Trimming pared 1 base from V and 4 bases from J, leaving 8 bases between. The CDR3 sequence is 13 residues long. The germline V gene has CDR1 SGHRS and CDR2 YFSETQ. CDR3 bases: TGCGCCAGCAGCTTGCAACCCTCCTATGGCTACACCTTC. This codes for CASSLQPSYGYTF. The whole variable domain, remainder taken from reference TRBV5-1 and TRBJ1-2, is KAGVTQTPRYLIKTRGQQVTLSCSPISGHRSVSWYQQTPGQGLQFLFEYFSETQRNKGNFPGRFSGRQFSNSRSEMNVSTLELGDSALYLCASSLQPSYGYTFGSGTRLTVV.

The V gene is TRBV19, the J gene TRBJ1-5; 7 bases map to TRBD1. The germline CDR1 and CDR2 sequences are LNHDA and SQIVND (reference sequence). The CDR3 sequence is 11 residues long. Trimming cost V 6 bases and J 16 bases; bases outside gene matches: 9. This chain's CDR3 is CASRAGTAVHF. Written as DNA, the CDR3 is TGTGCCAGTAGGGCCGGGACAGCCGTTCATTTT.

J is TRBJ1-2 and V is TRBV28; perhaps TRBD1 as D (5 bases). The ends were cut back, 5 bases at V and 8 bases at J, with 12 bases in the middle. Germline CDR1 and CDR2: MDHEN and SYDVKM. This CDR3 has 12 amino acids. CDR3 sequence (DNA): TGTGCCAGCAGTATGGGGGTTAGGGGCTACACCTTC. It encodes CASSMGVRGYTF.

This clone has a single count. The chain couples TRBV6-1 to TRBJ2-1; D call uncertain. Germline CDR1 is MNHNS and CDR2 is SASEGT. The CDR3 has 14 amino acids. Trimming removed 6 bases from V and 2 bases from J, with 11 bases in between. The CDR3 DNA reads as TGTGCCAGCAGCGTCTCTACCACCTACAATGAGCAGTTCTTC. Amino acid sequence: CASSVSTTYNEQFF.

The J gene is TRBJ1-4, the V gene TRBV19; TRBD1 might be the D (6 bases). This CDR3 comprises 14 residues. Trimming took 5 bases from V and 7 from J, leaving 14 bases between them. From germline, CDR1 is LNHDA and CDR2 SQIVND (reference sequence). The CDR3 loop reads CASSPSLGGEKLFF. CDR3 DNA sequence: TGTGCCAGTAGTCCCTCTTTAGGGGGTGAAAAACTGTTTTTT.

The J gene is TRBJ1-1, the V gene TRBV7-9, with D perhaps matching TRBD1 (5 bases). This CDR3 region has 14 residues. The V and J ends lost 6 bases and 1 base respectively, with 12 bases between them. Germline V lookup: CDR1 SEHNR, CDR2 FQNEAQ (reference sequence). The CDR3 sequence: CASSSPGRNTEAFF. CDR3 DNA sequence: TGTGCCAGCAGTTCACCGGGGCGGAACACTGAAGCTTTCTTT.

The chain recombines TRBV18 with TRBJ2-3; weak D call: TRBD2 (6 bases). The ends were cut back, 3 bases at V and 2 bases at J, with 18 bases in the middle. This CDR3 is built from 17 residues. The germline CDR1 and CDR2 sequences are KGHSH and LQKENI. The CDR3 is CASSPGTDRDLTDTQYF. The CDR3 nucleotides are TGTGCCAGCTCACCCGGGACTGACCGGGACCTCACAGATACGCAGTATTTT.

Turning to this clone: Distinct nucleotide sequences in the sample also encode this CDR3. The CDR3 nucleotides are TGTGCCAGCAGCTTAGCCGATACGCAGTATTTT. The encoded protein is CASSLADTQYF. V usage is TRBV7-2 and J usage is TRBJ2-3; D gene ambiguous. The CDR3 covers 11 residues. Germline values: CDR1 SGHTA, CDR2 FQGNSA. Trimming cost V 0 bases and J 6 bases, with 1 base left between them.

Of note for this clone: Distinct nucleotide sequences in the sample also encode this CDR3. J is TRBJ1-5 and V is TRBV30; D is unresolved. V was clipped by 2 bases and J by 1 base, with 6 bases between them. Germline CDR1 is GTSNPN and CDR2 is SVGIG (reference sequence). The CDR3 extends over 13 amino acids. The CDR3 DNA sequence: TGTGCCTGGAGTAGAGGAAGCAATCAGCCCCAGCATTTT. Encoded protein: CAWSRGSNQPQHF.

This chain links TRBV6-6 with TRBJ1-2; the D is unclear. This CDR3 comprises 11 residues. The germline V gene has CDR1 MNHNY and CDR2 SVGAGI (reference sequence). V was pared by 5 bases and J by 5 bases, with 6 bases between. Here the CDR3 reads CASSHLYGYTF. The CDR3 DNA reads TGTGCCAGCAGTCACCTTTATGGCTACACCTTC.

The V and J genes are TRBV7-9 and TRBJ2-7; 7 bases fit TRBD2. Germline-derived CDR1 and CDR2 are SEHNR and FQNEAQ (reference sequence). CDR3 size: 14 residues. With V trimmed by 5 bases and J by 2 bases, 6 bases remained unmatched. CDR3 residues: CASSPGGSAYEQYF. CDR3 DNA: TGTGCCAGCAGCCCCGGGGGGAGTGCCTACGAGCAGTACTTC.

The V and J genes are TRBV11-2 and TRBJ1-2; weak D call: TRBD1 (5 bases). The CDR3 spans 18 residues. Per the germline V gene, CDR1 is SGHAT and CDR2 is FQNNGV. Trimming took off 2 bases at V and 4 bases at J, with 23 bases between the two ends. The CDR3 reads CASSLYARAVRPPYGYTF. The CDR3 nucleotides read TGTGCCAGCAGCTTATACGCCAGGGCAGTGCGACCACCCTATGGCTACACCTTC.